Presented here are 15 T cell receptor beta chains from one specimen sequenced in a study of identical twins. TCRdb itself ran the 5' RACE reads through MiXCR, one entry per CDR3 protein. Of some 660,000 distinct CDR3 sequences detected, around 8.6% appear once; the ten largest clones hold 0.98%. These same records also appear under a second study, on yellow fever vaccine responses in identical twins.

The source material was PBMCs. The source of these receptors is a woman aged 18-29 years in good health.

The rearrangement links TRBV12-3 or TRBV12-4 to TRBJ1-6; D is unresolved. The CDR3 covers 14 residues. The ends were cut back, 6 bases at V and 9 bases at J, with 15 bases in the middle. Here the CDR3 reads CASRYRAQSSPLHF. CDR3 sequence (DNA): TGTGCCAGCAGATACAGAGCTCAAAGTTCACCCCTCCACTTT.

There are many counts of this clonotype. The chain is built from TRBV14 and TRBJ2-1; D not resolved. V was cut by 4 bases and J by 3 bases, with 10 bases left in between. Germline CDR1 reads SGHDN; CDR2 reads FVKESK. This CDR3 spans 14 amino acids. CDR3 nucleotide sequence: TGTGCCAGCAGCCGGAGACTCAACTACAATGAGCAGTTCTTC. Its protein product is CASSRRLNYNEQFF.

This clonotype appeared a few times. The chain carries TRBV6-2 or TRBV6-3 and TRBJ2-2, with D unclear. The CDR3 totals 12 residues. Deletions cut 1 base from V and 6 bases from J, with 3 bases between. Germline V lookup: CDR1 MNHEY, CDR2 SVGEGT. Here the CDR3 DNA reads TGTGCCAGCAGTTACTGGGCCGGGGAGCTGTTTTTT. It specifies CASSYWAGELFF.

This clonotype was detected ten times or more. The chain carries TRBV12-3 or TRBV12-4 and TRBJ2-2; the D is unclear. CDR3 length: 13 amino acids. The ends were cut back, 2 bases at V and 4 bases at J, with 5 bases in the middle. The CDR3 nucleotides read TGTGCCAGCAGTTTAAAGGCCACCGGGGAGCTGTTTTTT. Encoded protein: CASSLKATGELFF.

This clonotype was picked up a small number of times. V is TRBV6-5 and J is TRBJ2-7; a possible D gene is TRBD2 (6 bases). Germline CDR1 reads MNHEY; CDR2 reads SVGAGI. The CDR3 runs to 17 residues. The V end was cut by 2 bases, the J end by 5 bases, with 22 bases between. The CDR3 loop is CASSYPIGRGKAHEQYF. The CDR3 DNA reads as TGTGCCAGCAGTTACCCAATAGGGCGGGGAAAAGCCCACGAGCAGTACTTC.

The chain is built from TRBV7-8 and TRBJ2-7, with 8 bases lining up with TRBD1. Trimming removed 5 bases from V and 1 base from J; junction bases left unmatched: 7. CDR1 and CDR2 (germline): SGHVS, FQNEAQ. The CDR3 is 15 amino acids. This CDR3 reads CASSRDRGQSYEQYF. CDR3 DNA: TGTGCCAGCAGCCGAGACAGGGGCCAATCCTACGAGCAGTACTTC.

The J gene is TRBJ2-1, the V gene TRBV4-3; TRBD2 matches 7 bases. The CDR3 totals 17 residues. Germline trimming cut 1 base from V and 3 bases from J; bases unmatched to any gene: 9. Per germline, CDR1 LGHNA and CDR2 YSLEER. CDR3 loop: CASSQGVAGSNYNEQFF. The CDR3 DNA is TGCGCCAGCAGCCAAGGAGTAGCGGGCTCTAACTACAATGAGCAGTTCTTC.

The sample holds many counts of this clonotype. The chain is built from TRBV28 and TRBJ2-2, with 12 bases that match TRBD2. There are 16 residues in the CDR3. Per germline, CDR1 MDHEN and CDR2 SYDVKM. V lost 5 bases to trimming and J lost 7 bases; unmatched junction nucleotides: 8. The CDR3 here is CASSGTSGPIFGELFF. CDR3 sequence (DNA): TGTGCCAGCAGTGGGACTAGCGGGCCTATATTCGGGGAGCTGTTTTTT.

This clonotype turned up a few times. The chain has TRBV4-1 and TRBJ2-4, with D uncertain. Per germline, CDR1 MGHRA and CDR2 YSYEKL. The CDR3 length is 17 residues. V dropped 1 base and J dropped 4 bases, with 17 bases sitting between them. The CDR3 coding sequence is TGCGCCAGCAGCCAAGGTCCCATAGGAGACAAGAAAAACATTCAGTACTTC. Protein sequence: CASSQGPIGDKKNIQYF.

The rearrangement uses TRBV14 and TRBJ2-7, with TRBD1 identical over 7 bases. The CDR3 has 16 amino acids. Trimming removed 9 bases from V and 3 bases from J; junction bases left unmatched: 17. Germline lookup yields CDR1 SGHDN and CDR2 FVKESK. CDR3 protein: CASSNRFGTDDYEQYF. The CDR3 coding sequence is TGTGCCAGTAGTAACCGATTCGGGACAGACGACTACGAGCAGTACTTC.

V gene TRBV5-6 combines with J gene TRBJ2-7; 10 bases map to TRBD1. The ends lost 5 bases at V and 5 bases at J; junction bases unmatched: 7. Per the germline V gene, CDR1 is SGHDT and CDR2 is YYEEEE. The CDR3 is 14 residues long. The CDR3 here is CASRRTGGVNEQYF. Written as DNA, the CDR3 is TGTGCCAGCAGGAGGACAGGGGGTGTCAACGAGCAGTACTTC.

This clonotype showed up just a few times. The V gene is TRBV9, the J gene TRBJ2-7, with 14 bases fitting TRBD2. Trimming took 0 bases from V and 7 from J; bases not matched to a gene: 3. The germline V gene has CDR1 SGDLS and CDR2 YYNGEE. The CDR3 is made up of 15 amino acids. CDR3 residues: CASSVATSGGEEQYF. DNA for the CDR3: TGTGCCAGCAGCGTAGCGACTAGCGGGGGGGAAGAGCAGTACTTC.

This clonotype was picked up a small number of times. The chain recombines TRBV10-3 with TRBJ2-2, with 11 bases identical to TRBD2. After removal of 4 bases from V and 1 base from J, the junction contained 8 bases not matched to a gene. The CDR3 is 18 residues long. CDR1 is ENHRY, CDR2 SYGVKD, per germline. This chain's CDR3 is CAISAASGTSGNTGELFF. The CDR3 coding sequence is TGTGCCATCAGTGCTGCCTCCGGGACTAGCGGGAACACCGGGGAGCTGTTTTTT.

This clonotype was seen more than once but under ten times. The rearrangement links TRBV11-1 to TRBJ2-7; 8 bases match TRBD1. V was pared by 5 bases and J by 7 bases, with 13 bases of the junction left unmatched. The CDR3 consists of 15 residues. Germline lookup yields CDR1 SGHAT and CDR2 FQDESV (reference sequence). The chain's CDR3 is CASSPTPQGAREQYF. The DNA for the CDR3 is TGTGCCAGCAGCCCAACCCCTCAGGGGGCGCGAGAGCAGTACTTC.

This chain joins TRBV21-1 and TRBJ2-5. TRBV21-1 is noted as a pseudogene. This CDR3 contains 15 residues. The CDR3 DNA reads as TGTGCCAGCAGCATAAGAGCCCCACGCGAAGAGACCCAGTACTTC. This encodes CASSIRAPREETQYF.